Listed below are T cell receptor beta chains from one sample, sequenced in a study of T cells after yellow fever vaccination. In TCRdb, the 5' RACE reads were re-called with MiXCR into one record per CDR3 protein. The sample includes 100,000 to 150,000 distinct CDR3 sequences, more than 6% of them seen just once. This specimen was CD4+ T cells sorted from PBMCs, taken more than 8 days after the first yellow fever vaccination. The receptors originated from a man between 18 and 29 years old who received the YFV17D yellow fever vaccine. CDR3s include the opening cysteine and the closing phenylalanine or tryptophan. Fields, in order: CDR3 protein, CDR3 DNA, D gene, V gene, J gene, clone size. D genes are given only for firm matches. Clone size, where shown, is once, few, many, or a class for clones that have expanded.

CSASIFSGGRVEKLFF	TGCAGTGCTAGTATATTTTCTGGGGGGCGCGTTGAAAAACTGTTTTTT	-	TRBV20-1	TRBJ1-4	few
CASSLGAATGELFF	TGTGCCAGCAGTTTAGGGGCCGCCACCGGGGAGCTGTTTTTT	-	TRBV12-3/TRBV12-4	TRBJ2-2	many
CASSGGRDEQYF	TGCGCCAGCAGCGGGGGCCGGGACGAGCAGTACTTC	-	TRBV5-1	TRBJ2-7	many
CASSQWRGETQYF	TGCGCCAGCAGCCAATGGAGGGGAGAGACCCAGTACTTC	-	TRBV4-1	TRBJ2-5	many
CASSAERGETQYF	TGTGCCAGCAGCGCCGAGCGGGGAGAGACCCAGTACTTC	TRBD2	TRBV7-2	TRBJ2-5	many
CATSRDLSPLHF	TGTGCCACCAGCAGAGATCTTTCACCCCTCCACTTT	-	TRBV15	TRBJ1-6	many
CASSLGGGTEAFF	TGTGCCAGCAGTTTAGGCGGCGGGACTGAAGCTTTCTTT	-	TRBV12-3/TRBV12-4	TRBJ1-1	many
CASSAGQGSSQPQHF	TGTGCCAGCAGTGCGGGTCAGGGATCAAGTCAGCCCCAGCATTTT	-	TRBV12-3/TRBV12-4	TRBJ1-5	many
CASSLERGGLNTQYF	TGTGCCAGCAGCTTAGAGCGGGGGGGCTTAAATACGCAGTATTTT	TRBD2	TRBV7-2	TRBJ2-3	-
CASSLKAYSNQPQHF	TGTGCCAGCAGCTTGAAGGCCTATAGCAATCAGCCCCAGCATTTT	-	TRBV5-7	TRBJ1-5	many
CASIRGGSTDTQYF	TGCGCCAGCATCCGGGGGGGTAGTACAGATACGCAGTATTTT	TRBD2	TRBV5-1	TRBJ2-3	-
CASSLRGLSTDTQYF	TGTGCCAGCAGTTTAAGGGGGCTGAGCACAGATACGCAGTATTTT	TRBD1	TRBV12-3/TRBV12-4	TRBJ2-3	many
CASQGTGYGTQYF	TGTGCTAGCCAAGGAACAGGGTATGGGACCCAGTACTTC	-	TRBV12-5	TRBJ2-5	many
CASSLALRGGELFF	TGTGCCAGCAGCCTGGCTTTACGAGGCGGGGAGCTGTTTTTT	-	TRBV7-2	TRBJ2-2	many
CASSPRGGPSGANVLTF	TGTGCCAGCAGCCCCCGAGGGGGTCCCAGTGGGGCCAACGTCCTGACTTTC	-	TRBV7-2	TRBJ2-6	-
CATSGQGDTGELFF	TGTGCCACCAGTGGACAGGGCGACACCGGGGAGCTGTTTTTT	TRBD1	TRBV10-3	TRBJ2-2	-
CASRTGTGDEQYF	TGCGCCAGCAGGACCGGGACAGGGGACGAGCAGTACTTC	TRBD1	TRBV5-1	TRBJ2-7	many
CASSLQGIGEQFF	TGTGCCAGCAGCCTACAGGGGATCGGGGAGCAGTTCTTC	TRBD1	TRBV7-2	TRBJ2-1	few
CASSRDSNQPQHF	TGCGCCAGCAGCCGAGATAGCAATCAGCCCCAGCATTTT	-	TRBV5-1	TRBJ1-5	many
CASSASGGHYNEQFF	TGTGCCAGCAGCGCTAGCGGGGGGCACTACAATGAGCAGTTCTTC	TRBD2	TRBV4-2	TRBJ2-1	many
CASSSGRGKEHF	TGTGCCAGCAGCTCCGGACGGGGTAAGGAGCATTTT	-	TRBV7-2	TRBJ1-5	many
CASSQARGAVRTDTQYF	TGTGCCAGCAGCCAGGCCAGGGGGGCCGTACGGACAGATACGCAGTATTTT	-	TRBV9	TRBJ2-3	few
CASSGGHETQYF	TGTGCCAGCAGTGGGGGGCATGAGACCCAGTACTTC	-	TRBV25-1	TRBJ2-5	-
CASSPETGGSGELFF	TGTGCCAGCAGCCCCGAGACAGGGGGCTCCGGGGAGCTGTTTTTT	TRBD1	TRBV7-3	TRBJ2-2	-
CASSFLAGADTQYF	TGCGCCAGCAGTTTTCTAGCGGGGGCAGATACGCAGTATTTT	TRBD2	TRBV5-1	TRBJ2-3	many
CASSPTGFSTDTQYF	TGTGCCAGCAGCCCGACAGGGTTCAGCACAGATACGCAGTATTTT	TRBD1	TRBV7-7	TRBJ2-3	many
CASSTTTDTQYF	TGTGCCAGCAGCACCACAACAGATACGCAGTATTTT	-	TRBV7-9	TRBJ2-3	many
CSGKSGQGDGYTF	TGCAGCGGAAAATCCGGACAGGGCGATGGCTACACCTTC	TRBD1	TRBV29-1	TRBJ1-2	many
CSAALLLAGEYNEQFF	TGCAGTGCCGCTCTCCTACTAGCGGGGGAATACAATGAGCAGTTCTTC	TRBD2	TRBV20-1	TRBJ2-1	many
CASSLEGVYSQYGYTF	TGCGCCAGCAGCTTGGAAGGGGTATATAGCCAATATGGCTACACCTTC	-	TRBV5-1	TRBJ1-2	many
CASANRGDTEAFF	TGTGCCAGCGCTAACAGGGGGGACACTGAAGCTTTCTTT	TRBD1	TRBV7-2	TRBJ1-1	many
CASSYGGGASTDTQYF	TGTGCCAGCAGTTACGGTGGCGGGGCGTCCACAGATACGCAGTATTTT	-	TRBV6-2/TRBV6-3	TRBJ2-3	many
CASSHYNEQFF	TGTGCCAGCAGCCACTACAATGAGCAGTTCTTC	-	TRBV5-6	TRBJ2-1	many
CASSESSRGDRYNEQFF	TGCGCCAGCAGTGAGTCTTCACGGGGGGACCGCTACAATGAGCAGTTCTTC	TRBD2	TRBV10-1	TRBJ2-1	many
CASSPGLAPPDTQYF	TGTGCCAGCAGTCCGGGACTAGCGCCCCCAGATACGCAGTATTTT	TRBD2	TRBV6-2/TRBV6-3	TRBJ2-3	many
CASSPGAGFSRQPQHF	TGTGCCAGCAGCCCCGGAGCGGGGTTTTCTCGTCAGCCCCAGCATTTT	-	TRBV11-2	TRBJ1-5	many
CATSVDRADTQYF	TGTGCCACCAGCGTCGACAGGGCAGATACGCAGTATTTT	TRBD1	TRBV15	TRBJ2-3	many
CASSQDWSDTDTQYF	TGTGCCAGCAGCCAAGATTGGTCAGACACAGATACGCAGTATTTT	-	TRBV4-2	TRBJ2-3	many
CAISVTSGGAYNEQFF	TGTGCCATCAGTGTGACTAGCGGGGGGGCGTACAATGAGCAGTTCTTC	TRBD2	TRBV10-3	TRBJ2-1	-
CASSLGTENYGYTF	TGTGCCAGCAGCTTAGGGACAGAGAACTATGGCTACACCTTC	-	TRBV11-2	TRBJ1-2	-
CASSASANQPQHF	TGTGCCAGCAGTGCGTCGGCAAATCAGCCCCAGCATTTT	-	TRBV6-4	TRBJ1-5	many
CASSRGLAAYQETQYF	TGTGCCAGCAGCAGGGGGCTAGCGGCGTACCAAGAGACCCAGTACTTC	-	TRBV9	TRBJ2-5	many
CASSFRDITEKLFF	TGCGCCAGCAGCTTCCGGGACATAACTGAAAAACTGTTTTTT	-	TRBV5-1	TRBJ1-4	many
CASSPGTGEKETQYF	TGCGCCAGCAGCCCGGGGACAGGGGAAAAGGAGACCCAGTACTTC	TRBD1	TRBV4-1	TRBJ2-5	many
CASSLTRLAGGLRTDTQYF	TGTGCCAGCAGCTTGACGAGACTAGCGGGGGGGTTGAGGACAGATACGCAGTATTTT	TRBD2	TRBV11-2	TRBJ2-3	many
CASSPSSTTNEKLFF	TGCGCCAGCAGCCCCAGCTCTACAACTAATGAAAAACTGTTTTTT	-	TRBV5-1	TRBJ1-4	few
CATSDPRQGGETQYF	TGTGCCACCAGTGATCCGAGACAGGGGGGAGAGACCCAGTACTTC	TRBD1	TRBV24-1	TRBJ2-5	many
CASSHPSGGVSDTQYF	TGTGCCAGCAGCCACCCTAGCGGGGGTGTCTCAGATACGCAGTATTTT	TRBD2	TRBV5-4	TRBJ2-3	-